The present T cell receptor beta chain was sequenced within a study of cytomegalovirus exposure and HLA in healthy donors. Germline trimming cut 5 bases from V and 6 bases from J; bases unmatched to any gene: 4. Germline V lookup: CDR1 MNHNY, CDR2 SVGAGI (reference sequence). There are 13 residues in the CDR3. The primer mix had 60 Vbeta and 13 Jbeta primers. Repertoires were generated with immunoSEQ multiplex PCR, while TCRdb's copy carries only in-frame clones and drops some. The table lists about 96,000 clones, 65% to 75% of them singletons. This sequence joins TRBV6-6 and TRBJ1-5, with TRBD1 matching 7 bases. The source material was PBMCs. This TCR derives from a woman aged 70-85 years in good health and CMV-seropositive. CDR3 sequence: CASSRGGGQPQHF. DNA of the CDR3: TGTGCCAGCAGTCGAGGGGGCGGTCAGCCCCAGCATTTT.